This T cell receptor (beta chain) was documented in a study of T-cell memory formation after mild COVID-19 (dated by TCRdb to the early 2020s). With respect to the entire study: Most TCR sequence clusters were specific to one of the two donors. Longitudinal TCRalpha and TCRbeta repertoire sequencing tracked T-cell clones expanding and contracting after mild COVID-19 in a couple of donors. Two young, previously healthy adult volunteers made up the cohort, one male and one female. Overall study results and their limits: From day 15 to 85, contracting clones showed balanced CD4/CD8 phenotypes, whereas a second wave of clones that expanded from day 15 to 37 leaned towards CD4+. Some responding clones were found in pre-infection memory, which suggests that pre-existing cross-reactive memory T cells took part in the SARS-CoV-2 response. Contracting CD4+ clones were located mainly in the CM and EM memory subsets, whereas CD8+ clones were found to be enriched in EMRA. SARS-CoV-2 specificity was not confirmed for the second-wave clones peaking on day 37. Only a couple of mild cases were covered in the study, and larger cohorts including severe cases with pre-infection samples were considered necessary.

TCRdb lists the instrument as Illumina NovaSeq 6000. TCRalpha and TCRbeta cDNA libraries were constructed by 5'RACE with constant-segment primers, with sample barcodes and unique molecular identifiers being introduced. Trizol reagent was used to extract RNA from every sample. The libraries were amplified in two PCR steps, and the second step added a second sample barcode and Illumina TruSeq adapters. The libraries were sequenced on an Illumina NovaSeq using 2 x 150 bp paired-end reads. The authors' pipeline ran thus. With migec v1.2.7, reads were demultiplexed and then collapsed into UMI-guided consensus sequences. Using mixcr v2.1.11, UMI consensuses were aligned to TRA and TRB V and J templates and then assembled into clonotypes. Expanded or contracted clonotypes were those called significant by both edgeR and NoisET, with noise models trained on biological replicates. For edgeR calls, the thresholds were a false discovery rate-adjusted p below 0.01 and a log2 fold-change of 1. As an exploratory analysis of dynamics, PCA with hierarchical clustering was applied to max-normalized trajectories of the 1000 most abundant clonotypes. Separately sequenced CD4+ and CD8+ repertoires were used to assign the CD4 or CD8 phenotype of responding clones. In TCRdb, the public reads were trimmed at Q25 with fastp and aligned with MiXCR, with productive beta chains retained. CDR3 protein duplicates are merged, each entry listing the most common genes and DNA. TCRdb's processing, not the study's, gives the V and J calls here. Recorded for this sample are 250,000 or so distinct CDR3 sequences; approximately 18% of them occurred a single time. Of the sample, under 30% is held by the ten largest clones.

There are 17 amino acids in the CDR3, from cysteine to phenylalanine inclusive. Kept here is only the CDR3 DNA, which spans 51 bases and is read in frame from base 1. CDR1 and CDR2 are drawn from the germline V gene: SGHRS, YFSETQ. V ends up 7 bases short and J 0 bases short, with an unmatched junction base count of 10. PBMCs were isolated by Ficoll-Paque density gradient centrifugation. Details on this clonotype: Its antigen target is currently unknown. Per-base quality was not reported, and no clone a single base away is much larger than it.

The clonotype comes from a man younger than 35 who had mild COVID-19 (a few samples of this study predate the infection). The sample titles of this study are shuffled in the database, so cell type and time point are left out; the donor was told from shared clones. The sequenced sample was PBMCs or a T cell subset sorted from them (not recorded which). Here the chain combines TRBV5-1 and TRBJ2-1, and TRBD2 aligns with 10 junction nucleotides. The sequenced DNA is TGCGCCAGCGGAACACCGGGACTAGCGACCTCCTACAATGAGCAGTTCTTC. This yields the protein CASGTPGLATSYNEQFF.